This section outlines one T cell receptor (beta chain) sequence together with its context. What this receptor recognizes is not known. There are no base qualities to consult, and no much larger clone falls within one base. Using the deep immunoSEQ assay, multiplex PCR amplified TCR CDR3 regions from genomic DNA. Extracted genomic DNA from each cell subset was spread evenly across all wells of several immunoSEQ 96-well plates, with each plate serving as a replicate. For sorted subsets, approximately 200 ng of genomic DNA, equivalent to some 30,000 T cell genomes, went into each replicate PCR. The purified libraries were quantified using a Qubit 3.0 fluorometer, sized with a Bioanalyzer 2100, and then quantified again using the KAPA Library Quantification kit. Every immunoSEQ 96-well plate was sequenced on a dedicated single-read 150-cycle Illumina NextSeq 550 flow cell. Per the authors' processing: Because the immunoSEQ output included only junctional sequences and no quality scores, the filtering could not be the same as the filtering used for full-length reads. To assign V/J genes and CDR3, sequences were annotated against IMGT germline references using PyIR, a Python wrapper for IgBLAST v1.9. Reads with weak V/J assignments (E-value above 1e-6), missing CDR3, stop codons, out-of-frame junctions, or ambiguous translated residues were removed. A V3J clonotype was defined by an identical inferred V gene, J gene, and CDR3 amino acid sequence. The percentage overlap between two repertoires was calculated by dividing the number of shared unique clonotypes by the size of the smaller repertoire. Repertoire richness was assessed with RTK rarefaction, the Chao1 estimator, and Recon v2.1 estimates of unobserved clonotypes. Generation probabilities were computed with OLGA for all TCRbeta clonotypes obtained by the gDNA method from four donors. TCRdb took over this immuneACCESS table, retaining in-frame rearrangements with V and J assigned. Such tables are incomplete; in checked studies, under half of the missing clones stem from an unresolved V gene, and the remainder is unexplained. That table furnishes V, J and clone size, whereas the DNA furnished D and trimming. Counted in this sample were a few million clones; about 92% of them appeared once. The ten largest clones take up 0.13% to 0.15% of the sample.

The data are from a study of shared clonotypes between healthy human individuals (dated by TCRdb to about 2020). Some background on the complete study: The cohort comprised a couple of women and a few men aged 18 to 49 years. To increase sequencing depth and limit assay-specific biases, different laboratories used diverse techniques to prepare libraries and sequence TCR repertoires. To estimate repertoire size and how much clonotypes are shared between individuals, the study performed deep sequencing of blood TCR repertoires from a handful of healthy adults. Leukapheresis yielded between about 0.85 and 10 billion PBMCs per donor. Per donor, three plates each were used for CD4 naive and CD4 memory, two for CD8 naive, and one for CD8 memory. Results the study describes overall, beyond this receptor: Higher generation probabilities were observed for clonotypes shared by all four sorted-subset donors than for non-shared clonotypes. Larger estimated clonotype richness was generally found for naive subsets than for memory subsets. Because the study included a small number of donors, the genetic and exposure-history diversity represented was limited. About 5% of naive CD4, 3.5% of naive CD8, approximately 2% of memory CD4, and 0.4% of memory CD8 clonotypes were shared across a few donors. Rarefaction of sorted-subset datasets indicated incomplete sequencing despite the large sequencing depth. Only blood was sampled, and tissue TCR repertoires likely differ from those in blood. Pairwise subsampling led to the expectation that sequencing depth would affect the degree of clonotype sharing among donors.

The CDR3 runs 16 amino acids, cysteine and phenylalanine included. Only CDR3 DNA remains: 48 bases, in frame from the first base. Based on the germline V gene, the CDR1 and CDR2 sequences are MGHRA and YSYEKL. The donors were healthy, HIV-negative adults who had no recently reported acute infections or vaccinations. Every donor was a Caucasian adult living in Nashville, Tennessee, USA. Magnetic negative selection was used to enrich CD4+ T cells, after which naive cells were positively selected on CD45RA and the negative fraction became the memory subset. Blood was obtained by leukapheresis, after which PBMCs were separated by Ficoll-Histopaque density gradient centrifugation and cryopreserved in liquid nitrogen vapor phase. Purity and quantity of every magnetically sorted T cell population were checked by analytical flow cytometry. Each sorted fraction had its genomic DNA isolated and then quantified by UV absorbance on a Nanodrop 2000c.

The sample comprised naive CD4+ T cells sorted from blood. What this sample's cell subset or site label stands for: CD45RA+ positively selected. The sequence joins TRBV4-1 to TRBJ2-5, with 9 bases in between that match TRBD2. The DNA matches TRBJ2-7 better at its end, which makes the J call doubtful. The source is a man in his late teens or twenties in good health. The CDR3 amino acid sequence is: CASSRSISGGVYEQYF. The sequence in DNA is TGCGCCAGCAGCCGCTCTATTAGCGGGGGCGTATACGAGCAGTACTTC.